These 28 T cell receptor beta chains were sequenced from one sample in a study of blood T cell repertoires in COVID-19. TCRdb's table, derived via immunoSEQ multiplex PCR, lists solely in-frame clones and lacks some. This table has about 170,000 clones, approximately 80% appearing once. Source material: peripheral blood. The receptor set was obtained from a woman at least 80 years old with COVID-19, enrolled during active disease.

This clone was counted once. This sequence joins TRBV2 and TRBJ2-6, with 7 bases that match TRBD2. The CDR3 totals 16 residues. Per the germline V gene, CDR1 is SNHLY and CDR2 is FYNNEI. With 7 bases clipped from V and 4 bases from J, the junction kept 10 bases outside the gene matches. CDR3 nucleotides: TGTGCCAGCACTGAGTCGGGGGGATACGGGGCCAACGTCCTGACTTTC. As protein: CASTESGGYGANVLTF. Full variable domain (remainder filled in from reference TRBV2 and TRBJ2-6): EPEVTQTPSHQVTQMGQEVILRCVPISNHLYFYWYRQILGQKVEFLVSFYNNEISEKSEIFDDQFSVERPDGSNFTLKIRSTKLEDSAMYFCASTESGGYGANVLTFGAGSRLTVL.

For the CDR3, the DNA is TGTGCCAGTAGTGTTCGTCCCAGGGTGAACACTGAAGCTTTCTTT. Translated, it gives CASSVRPRVNTEAFF. V usage is TRBV19 and J usage is TRBJ1-1, with D perhaps TRBD1 (5 bases). CDR3 length equals 15 residues. Trimming took 5 bases from V and 0 from J, leaving 13 bases between them. Germline lookup yields CDR1 LNHDA and CDR2 SQIVND (reference sequence).

The gene calls are TRBV7-3 and TRBJ2-2; 9 nucleotides line up with TRBD2. This CDR3 spans 15 amino acids. J lost 7 bases, V lost 2 bases, and 5 bases had no gene match. Germline lookup yields CDR1 SGHTA and CDR2 FQGTGA. Here the CDR3 reads CASSLYGSGGGELFF. The DNA for the CDR3 is TGTGCCAGCAGCTTATACGGTAGCGGGGGCGGGGAGCTGTTTTTT.

The chain carries TRBV28 and TRBJ2-1; 10 bases line up with TRBD2. The CDR3 is made up of 13 amino acids. J gave up 10 bases and V 6 bases, and 6 bases lay outside the gene matches. Germline values: CDR1 MDHEN, CDR2 SYDVKM. Here the CDR3 DNA reads TGTGCCAGCAGGAAGCGGGAGGGCGGGGAGCAGTTCTTC. As protein: CASRKREGGEQFF.

The chain recombines TRBV19 with TRBJ2-2; 8 positions agree with TRBD2. This CDR3 is built from 17 residues. With 0 bases clipped from V and 2 bases from J, the junction kept 5 bases outside the gene matches. Germline loops: CDR1 LNHDA, CDR2 SQIVND (reference sequence). CDR3 nucleotides: TGTGCCAGTAGTATAGACGGAGCGGGAGTTAACACCGGGGAGCTGTTTTTT. This translates into CASSIDGAGVNTGELFF.

V and J are TRBV9 and TRBJ1-1; 7 nucleotides line up with TRBD1. V shed 3 bases, J shed 8 bases, and the junction held 10 bases outside the gene matches. CDR3 length equals 14 residues. The germline V gene has CDR1 SGDLS and CDR2 YYNGEE. The chain's CDR3 is CASSEGTLQGEAFF. The CDR3 DNA is TGTGCCAGCAGCGAGGGAACATTACAGGGGGAAGCTTTCTTT.

The chain combines TRBV19 with TRBJ1-1; the D gene is possibly TRBD1 (5 bases). CDR1 LNHDA and CDR2 SQIVND come from the germline V gene (reference sequence). The CDR3 sequence is 17 residues long. Trimming took off 6 bases at V and 7 bases at J, with 27 bases between the two ends. The CDR3 nucleotides read TGTGCCAGTAGCCCCTCCAGTGCCCGGGCATCGGGGGGTGAAGCTTTCTTT. Amino acid sequence: CASSPSSARASGGEAFF.

The chain links TRBV7-9 to TRBJ2-7; D gene uncertain. The germline V gene encodes CDR1 SEHNR and CDR2 FQNEAQ (reference sequence). This CDR3 is built from 12 residues. V dropped 8 bases and J dropped 4 bases, with 12 bases sitting between them. The CDR3 nucleotides read TGTGCCAGCGGCAGGTCACCTTACGAGCAGTACTTC. Translating it yields CASGRSPYEQYF.

V gene TRBV9 combines with J gene TRBJ1-1; the D is unclear. This CDR3 spans 15 amino acids. From germline, CDR1 is SGDLS and CDR2 YYNGEE. The germline V and J ends were trimmed by 1 base and 1 base, with 11 bases remaining between them. CDR3 nucleotide sequence: TGTGCCAGCAGCGTACGCGGGGAATGGAACACTGAAGCTTTCTTT. The encoded protein is CASSVRGEWNTEAFF.

The chain has TRBV5-4 and TRBJ1-3, with 7 bases matching TRBD1. There are 14 residues in the CDR3. Trimming at V came to 6 bases and at J to 2 bases, leaving 5 bases not matched to a gene. CDR1 and CDR2 (germline): SGHNT, YYREEE (reference sequence). The CDR3 protein is CASTLDRAGNTIYF. DNA of the CDR3: TGTGCCAGCACCTTAGACAGGGCTGGAAACACCATATATTTT.

This clone appeared a few times. This sequence joins TRBV14 and TRBJ1-2; 8 bases match TRBD1. V shed 5 bases, J shed 8 bases, and the junction held 7 bases outside the gene matches. Germline V gene data show CDR1 as SGHDN and CDR2 as FVKESK. The CDR3 is 13 residues long. The CDR3 spells CASSARGQRGYTF. DNA for the CDR3: TGTGCCAGCAGCGCCAGGGGGCAGAGGGGCTACACCTTC. Combining the CDR3 with reference TRBV14 and TRBJ1-2 gives the whole variable domain EAGVTQFPSHSVIEKGQTVTLRCDPISGHDNLYWYRRVMGKEIKFLLHFVKESKQDESGMPNNRFLAERTGGTYSTLKVQPAELEDSGVYFCASSARGQRGYTFGSGTRLTVV.

The V call is TRBV6-5, the J call TRBJ1-3; D gene uncertain. The CDR3 extends over 15 amino acids. The V end lost 8 bases, the J end lost 1 base, and 15 bases lay between the germline ends. Germline assignment: CDR1 MNHEY and CDR2 SVGAGI. The CDR3 DNA reads as TGTGCCAGCTCTCCATTGCGGTATTCTGGAAACACCATATATTTT. As protein: CASSPLRYSGNTIYF.

The chain joins TRBV9 to TRBJ1-1, with 7 bases aligning to TRBD1. Germline V gives CDR1 SGDLS, CDR2 YYNGEE. This CDR3 contains 14 residues. Unmatched junction bases numbered 4, after V lost 4 bases and J lost 1 base. CDR3 loop: CASSYRDRNTEAFF. For the CDR3, the DNA is TGTGCCAGCAGCTACCGGGACAGGAACACTGAAGCTTTCTTT.

This chain joins TRBV7-3 and TRBJ1-5; a weak D match, TRBD1 (5 bases). The CDR3 totals 13 residues. Germline values: CDR1 SGHTA, CDR2 FQGTGA. V gave up 5 bases and J gave up 4 bases, with 9 bases separating them. CDR3 amino acids: CASSPGENQPQHF. The CDR3, as DNA: TGTGCCAGCAGCCCGGGGGAGAATCAGCCCCAGCATTTT. Together with reference TRBV7-3 and TRBJ1-5, the CDR3 gives the full variable domain: GAGVSQTPSNKVTEKGKYVELRCDPISGHTALYWYRQSLGQGPEFLIYFQGTGAADDSGLPNDRFFAVRPEGSVSTLKIQRTERGDSAVYLCASSPGENQPQHFGDGTRLSIL.

The chain combines TRBV7-8 with TRBJ1-4; D remains unclear. The germline V gene has CDR1 SGHVS and CDR2 FQNEAQ. V was clipped by 4 bases and J by 1 base, with 16 bases between them. This CDR3 region has 17 residues. CDR3 in DNA: TGTGCCAGCAGCTCTACCCTCCCGGGTGTAACTAATGAAAAACTGTTTTTT. The encoded protein is CASSSTLPGVTNEKLFF.

This clone was seen only a few times. This sequence joins TRBV19 and TRBJ2-7; 11 bases match TRBD1. J lost 2 bases, V lost 9 bases, and 3 bases had no gene match. This CDR3 is built from 13 residues. Germline lookup yields CDR1 LNHDA and CDR2 SQIVND (reference sequence). CDR3 DNA: TGTGCCAGCCGGGACAGGGGGACCTACGAGCAGTACTTC. Its protein is CASRDRGTYEQYF.

The V gene is TRBV6-5, the J gene TRBJ2-7; TRBD2 matches 7 bases. This CDR3 has 14 residues. J gave up 4 bases and V 6 bases, and 9 bases lay outside the gene matches. In germline, CDR1 is MNHEY, CDR2 SVGAGI. The CDR3 protein is CASRGRGFGYEQYF. In DNA, the CDR3 is TGTGCCAGCAGGGGGAGGGGCTTCGGGTACGAGCAGTACTTC.

The CDR3 bases are TGTGCCAGCACCCTCTCCCCGTCGAACACTGAAGCTTTCTTT. This encodes CASTLSPSNTEAFF. The chain carries TRBV3-1 (or the pseudogene TRBV3-2) and TRBJ1-1, with no clear D. With 7 bases removed from V and 1 base from J, the gap between germline ends came to 13 bases. Germline lookup yields CDR1 LGHDT and CDR2 YNNKEL (reference sequence). CDR3 length: 14 amino acids.

The rearrangement joins TRBV5-1 to TRBJ2-5, with 9 bases fitting TRBD2. The germline CDR1 and CDR2 sequences are SGHRS and YFSETQ. This CDR3 has 15 amino acids. Losses at the gene ends were 4 bases for V and 4 bases for J; bases not matched to a gene: 8. Written as DNA, the CDR3 is TGCGCCAGCAGCGCGGGAGGGACCTTCGGAGAGACCCAGTACTTC. It codes for CASSAGGTFGETQYF.

The V and J genes are TRBV12-2 and TRBJ2-7; TRBD1 is taken as the D call from the table, unchecked against the DNA. TRBV12-2 is listed as a pseudogene. The CDR3 consists of 13 residues. In nucleotides, the CDR3 is TGTGCAAGTCGCTTAGGGGGCCTCGACGAGCAGTACTTC. It specifies CASRLGGLDEQYF.

This clone occurred a few times. The chain joins TRBV2 to TRBJ1-1, with 7 bases that match TRBD1. This CDR3 has 17 amino acids. The V and J ends lost 4 bases and 0 bases, in that order; junction bases with no gene match: 11. Looked up from germline, CDR1 is SNHLY and CDR2 is FYNNEI. The CDR3 DNA follows: TGTGCCAGCAGTGGGGACAGAGCCCGCTGGATGAACACTGAAGCTTTCTTT. Amino acids: CASSGDRARWMNTEAFF.

The V and J genes are TRBV3-1 (or the pseudogene TRBV3-2) and TRBJ1-2; 8 bases map to TRBD1. This CDR3 region has 14 residues. From germline, CDR1 is LGHDT and CDR2 YNNKEL (reference sequence). J was trimmed by 7 bases and V by 4 bases; bases with no gene match: 8. The CDR3 DNA sequence: TGTGCCAGCAGCCCGCGGCAGGGGGCGGGTGGCTACACCTTC. It codes for CASSPRQGAGGYTF.

This chain links TRBV18 with TRBJ2-3, with a possible D match to TRBD1 (5 bases). Looked up from germline, CDR1 is KGHSH and CDR2 is LQKENI. With 5 bases removed from V and 4 bases from J, the gap between germline ends came to 13 bases. The CDR3 runs 14 residues. The CDR3 nucleotides read TGTGCCAGCTCAAAACTCATAGGGGCAGATACGCAGTATTTT. It encodes CASSKLIGADTQYF.

J is TRBJ2-3 and V is TRBV5-6; 9 positions match TRBD2. Germline V gene sequence: CDR1 SGHDT, CDR2 YYEEEE. This CDR3 has 17 residues. Trimming removed 1 base from V and 2 bases from J; junction bases left unmatched: 8. The CDR3 nucleotides are TGTGCCAGCAGCTTGTACCTAGCGGGACCCCTCACAGATACGCAGTATTTT. Its protein is CASSLYLAGPLTDTQYF.

The V and J genes are TRBV6-5 and TRBJ1-4; D unclear. V was pared by 8 bases and J by 8 bases, with 6 bases between. Germline V gene lookup returns CDR1 MNHEY and CDR2 SVGAGI. CDR3 length equals 10 residues. CDR3 DNA: TGTGCCAGCGCCGGGGAAAAACTGTTTTTT. Encoded protein: CASAGEKLFF.

The rearrangement links TRBV3-1 (or the pseudogene TRBV3-2) to TRBJ1-5; tentatively, D is TRBD1 (6 bases). Trimming stripped 1 base from V and 0 bases from J, with 13 bases between. The germline CDR1 and CDR2 sequences are LGHDT and YNNKEL (reference sequence). The CDR3 is made up of 17 amino acids. This CDR3 is CASSQAGTPYSNQPQHF. CDR3 DNA sequence: TGTGCCAGCAGCCAAGCAGGGACACCTTATAGCAATCAGCCCCAGCATTTT.

V and J are TRBV10-3 and TRBJ1-1; possible D gene TRBD1, 5 bases. Trimming removed 2 bases from V and 2 bases from J, with 6 bases in between. The CDR3 extends over 13 amino acids. CDR1 ENHRY and CDR2 SYGVKD come from the germline V gene. CDR3 amino acids: CAISEGANTEAFF. CDR3 nucleotides: TGTGCCATCAGTGAGGGGGCCAACACTGAAGCTTTCTTT.

The chain is built from TRBV3-1 (or the pseudogene TRBV3-2) and TRBJ1-1, with D possibly TRBD1 on 5 matching bases. The ends were cut back, 1 base at V and 4 bases at J, with 13 bases in the middle. This CDR3 has 15 amino acids. Looked up from germline, CDR1 is LGHDT and CDR2 is YNNKEL (reference sequence). The CDR3 region has the DNA TGTGCCAGCAGCCAAGGCACCCGGGGGGGCACTGAAGCTTTCTTT. This sequence encodes CASSQGTRGGTEAFF.